These T cell receptor beta chains were read from a single sample in a study of CD8 T cells in Susac syndrome. TCRdb independently ran MiXCR on the immunoSEQ multiplex PCR reads; one entry per CDR3 protein. The repertoire holds 100,000 to 150,000 distinct CDR3 sequences, with around 86% as singletons. The sample was CD8+ T cells from PBMCs. These receptors were taken from a human donor with multiple sclerosis. CDR3s include the opening cysteine and the closing phenylalanine or tryptophan. The D gene is left open where the match is weak. Not every row has a clone size; where given, it reads once, few, many or a size class.

J gene	D gene	V gene	clone size	CDR3 DNA	CDR3 protein
TRBJ1-3	NA	TRBV12-3/TRBV12-4	NA	TGTGCCAGCAGTTTGTTCCCTGAGTCTGGAAACACCATATATTTT	CASSLFPESGNTIYF
TRBJ1-1	NA	TRBV19	NA	TGTGCCAGTAGATACACAGGGTGGACTGAAGCTTTCTTT	CASRYTGWTEAFF
TRBJ2-2	TRBD2	TRBV4-1	few	TGCGCCAGCAGCCAGGGGACTAGGCTGACCGGGGAGCTGTTTTTT	CASSQGTRLTGELFF
TRBJ2-5	NA	TRBV2	NA	TGTGCCAGCAGTGAGTACAGGGAAGAGACCCAGTACTTC	CASSEYREETQYF
TRBJ2-3	NA	TRBV13	once	TGTGCCAGCAGTCCACCTAGATTCGGGGCCCCAGATACGCAGTATTTT	CASSPPRFGAPDTQYF
TRBJ1-5	NA	TRBV4-1	NA	TGCGCCAGCAGCCAAGATAATTTTGGGGATTTCAATCAGCCCCAGCATTTT	CASSQDNFGDFNQPQHF
TRBJ2-1	TRBD1	TRBV19	NA	TGTGCCAGTGGGGGACAGGGGGTCTACAATGAGCAGTTCTTC	CASGGQGVYNEQFF
TRBJ1-2	NA	TRBV5-5	NA	TGTGCCAGCAGCTTATGGGACGGTCCGTATGGCTACACCTTC	CASSLWDGPYGYTF
TRBJ1-1	NA	TRBV29-1	NA	TGCAGAGTGAGATCCCAGGGACGGGCTTTCTTT	CRVRSQGRAFF
TRBJ1-1	NA	TRBV19	NA	TGTGCCAGTAGTATAGACAGGGCCGCGGGTGAAGCTTTCTTT	CASSIDRAAGEAFF
TRBJ1-1	NA	TRBV7-3	few	TGTGCCAGCAGCTCGTACAGTAACACTGAAGCTTTCTTT	CASSSYSNTEAFF
TRBJ1-1	NA	TRBV5-6	once	TGTGCCAGCAGCACTAGACTCAAGGTCACTGAAGCTTTCTTT	CASSTRLKVTEAFF
TRBJ2-3	TRBD2	TRBV12-3/TRBV12-4	NA	TGTGCCAGCAGCAACGGACTAGCGGGGGGGAGCACAGATACGCAGTATTTT	CASSNGLAGGSTDTQYF
TRBJ2-1	NA	TRBV4-3	NA	TGCGCCAGCAGCCAAGAGACGGAAGCCTACAATGAGCAGTTCTTC	CASSQETEAYNEQFF
TRBJ2-7	NA	TRBV4-1	NA	TGCGCCACCGCCGGGCCGGCGGAGCAGTACTTC	CATAGPAEQYF
TRBJ1-5	NA	TRBV19	NA	TGTGCCAGTAAGGAGGGCCCACAGCCCCAGCATTTT	CASKEGPQPQHF
TRBJ1-2	NA	TRBV2	NA	TGTGCCAGCAGCCAGCTTTCGTCTAACTATGGCTACACCTTC	CASSQLSSNYGYTF
TRBJ2-3	NA	TRBV11-2	few	TGTGCCAGCACCCAGTACGGAGCGGCTAGCACAGATACGCAGTATTTT	CASTQYGAASTDTQYF
TRBJ1-4	TRBD1	TRBV7-9	NA	TGTGCCAGCAGCTTATGGGGACAGGGGGCATCTAATGAAAAACTGTTTTTT	CASSLWGQGASNEKLFF
TRBJ1-5	NA	TRBV19	NA	TGTGCCAGTAGCTCCGACGGGTATAGCAATCAGCCCCAGCATTTT	CASSSDGYSNQPQHF
TRBJ2-5	TRBD1	TRBV2	few	TGTGCCAGCGATACTGGGACAGATCAAGAGACCCAGTACTTC	CASDTGTDQETQYF
TRBJ1-2	NA	TRBV2	once	TGTGCCAGCAGGGGGGACACCCGCTATGGCTACACCTTC	CASRGDTRYGYTF
TRBJ2-5	TRBD2	TRBV27	once	TGTGCCAGCAGGGGCCCCTCTAGCGGGGGCCTCGAAGGGGAGACCCAGTACTTC	CASRGPSSGGLEGETQYF
TRBJ1-4	NA	TRBV6-1	NA	TGTGCCAGCATGCGGGCTAATGAAAAACTGTTTTTT	CASMRANEKLFF
TRBJ2-1	TRBD2	TRBV25-1	once	TGTGCCAGCAGTGAGCTAGCGGGGTCCTACAATGAGCAGTTCTTC	CASSELAGSYNEQFF
TRBJ2-3	NA	TRBV11-3	once	TGTGCCAGCAGCTTAGACCCCCGGGATACGCAGTATTTT	CASSLDPRDTQYF
TRBJ2-3	NA	TRBV7-2	few	TGTGCCAGCAGCTCCGTTGGGGGCGATGATACGCAGTATTTT	CASSSVGGDDTQYF
TRBJ1-1	NA	TRBV6-5	NA	TGTGCCAGCAGTTACATGGGCCCCACTCGGGGCACTGAAGCTTTCTTT	CASSYMGPTRGTEAFF
TRBJ1-2	NA	TRBV12-3/TRBV12-4	once	TGTGCCAGCAGTCCGACGATGGTCGATGGCTACACCTTC	CASSPTMVDGYTF
TRBJ2-1	NA	TRBV29-1	NA	TGCAGCGTTGCTGACCAGCGGAATGAGCAGTTCTTC	CSVADQRNEQFF
TRBJ2-7	TRBD1	TRBV6-1	NA	TGTGCCAGCAGGCCCCAGGGGACAGGGTTTGACGAGCAGTACTTC	CASRPQGTGFDEQYF
TRBJ2-5	NA	TRBV20-1	NA	TGCAGTGCTAGAGTCCCAATCCCGCGGGGAGTTGGAGAGACCCAGTACTTC	CSARVPIPRGVGETQYF
TRBJ1-5	TRBD1	TRBV5-6	NA	TGTGCCAGCAGCTTGCGGGGGACAGCCCTGGCTGGGAATCAGCCCCAGCATTTT	CASSLRGTALAGNQPQHF
TRBJ1-2	TRBD1	TRBV27	NA	TGTGCCAGCAGTTTCGGCCCCGGACAGGGAGTAGGATATGGCTACACCTTC	CASSFGPGQGVGYGYTF
TRBJ1-1	NA	TRBV7-9	NA	TGTGCCAGCAGCGAACCCTTCCAAGGGAACGCTGAAGCTTTCTTT	CASSEPFQGNAEAFF
TRBJ2-1	TRBD1	TRBV6-2/TRBV6-3	NA	TGTGCCAGCACCCTTCTTGGACAGGGGTTCGACAATGAGCAGTTCTTC	CASTLLGQGFDNEQFF
TRBJ2-1	TRBD2	TRBV10-3	NA	TGTGCCATCAGTGAGTCGGGTGCTAGCGGGGATAACAATGAGCAGTTCTTC	CAISESGASGDNNEQFF
TRBJ1-1	NA	TRBV4-1	NA	TGCGCCAGCAGCCAAGATATCGAGGGCGACACTGAAGCTTTCTTT	CASSQDIEGDTEAFF
TRBJ2-1	NA	TRBV5-6	NA	TGTGCCAGCAGCCTGATGTGGGGGCACCATGAGCAGTTCTTC	CASSLMWGHHEQFF
TRBJ2-7	NA	TRBV5-1	NA	TGCGCCAGCAGCTTGGTTCGAGGGGTATACTACGAGCAGTACTTC	CASSLVRGVYYEQYF
TRBJ1-1	TRBD1	TRBV29-1	NA	TGCAGCGGGACAGGGAGGGCCGGGAACACTGAAGCTTTCTTT	CSGTGRAGNTEAFF
TRBJ2-5	TRBD2	TRBV12-3/TRBV12-4	NA	TGTGCCACCTCAGGACTAGCCACTCTGGGGACCCAGTACTTC	CATSGLATLGTQYF
TRBJ2-5	NA	TRBV28	NA	TGTGCCAGCAGTTTATCCGCGGGGCTCCAAGAGACCCAGTACTTC	CASSLSAGLQETQYF
TRBJ2-7	NA	TRBV15	NA	TGTGCCACCTCACCCGCAGGCCGCTACGAGCAGTACTTC	CATSPAGRYEQYF
TRBJ1-6	NA	TRBV2	NA	TGTGCCAGCAGTGAACCAGAGGACCCTCGGGACACTTACTCCTATAATTCACCCCTCCACTTT	CASSEPEDPRDTYSYNSPLHF
TRBJ2-1	TRBD2	TRBV19	NA	TGTGCCAGTAGTCCACTAGCGGGGGGGTACAATGAGCAGTTCTTC	CASSPLAGGYNEQFF
TRBJ2-3	NA	TRBV5-6	NA	TGTGCCAGCAGCTCGAACACAGATACGCAGTATTTT	CASSSNTDTQYF
TRBJ1-3	NA	TRBV4-2	NA	TGTGCCAGCAGCCAAGATACCCCTACAAGTATTTCTGGAAACACCATATATTTT	CASSQDTPTSISGNTIYF
TRBJ1-5	NA	TRBV9	NA	TGTGCCCCTCCAGGGCATCAGCCCCAGCATTTT	CAPPGHQPQHF
TRBJ1-4	NA	TRBV15	NA	TGTGCCACCAACCCGACAGAACCTAATGAAAAACTGTTTTTT	CATNPTEPNEKLFF
TRBJ1-4	NA	TRBV19	NA	TGTGCCACCACAGGGTTTCCCCCCCTTGGCTCCAATGAAAAACTGTTTTTT	CATTGFPPLGSNEKLFF
TRBJ2-7	TRBD1	TRBV28	NA	TGTGCCAGCAGTTTCGGACAGGGGGCTCTGGTAGAGCAGTACTTC	CASSFGQGALVEQYF
TRBJ1-1	NA	TRBV7-9	once	TGTGCCAGCAGCTCTACAAGTACCGGGACCAGTGAAGCTTTCTTT	CASSSTSTGTSEAFF
TRBJ2-1	TRBD2	TRBV6-4	NA	TGTGCCAGCAGTGACGAACTAGCGGGGAACAATGAGCAGTTCTTC	CASSDELAGNNEQFF
TRBJ1-1	NA	TRBV27	NA	TGTGCCACAGCGGGGAGTCACCTTGAAGCTTTCTTT	CATAGSHLEAFF